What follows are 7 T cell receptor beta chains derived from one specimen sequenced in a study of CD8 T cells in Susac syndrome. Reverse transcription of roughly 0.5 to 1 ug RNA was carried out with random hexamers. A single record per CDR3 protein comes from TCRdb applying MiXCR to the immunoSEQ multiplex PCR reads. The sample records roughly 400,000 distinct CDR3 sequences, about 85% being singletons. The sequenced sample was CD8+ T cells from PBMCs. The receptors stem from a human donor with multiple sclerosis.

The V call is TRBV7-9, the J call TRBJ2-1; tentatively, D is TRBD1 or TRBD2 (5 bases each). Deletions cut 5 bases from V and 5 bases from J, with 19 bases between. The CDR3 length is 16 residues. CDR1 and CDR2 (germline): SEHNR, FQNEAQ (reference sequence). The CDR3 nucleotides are TGTGCCAGCAGCCCACAGCTCGGGACCGAAGACAATGAGCAGTTCTTC. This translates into CASSPQLGTEDNEQFF. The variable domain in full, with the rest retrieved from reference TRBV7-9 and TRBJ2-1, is DTGVSQNPRHKITKRGQNVTFRCDPISEHNRLYWYRQTLGQGPEFLTYFQNEAQLEKSRLLSDRFSAERPKGSFSTLEIQRTEQGDSAMYLCASSPQLGTEDNEQFFGPGTRLTVL.

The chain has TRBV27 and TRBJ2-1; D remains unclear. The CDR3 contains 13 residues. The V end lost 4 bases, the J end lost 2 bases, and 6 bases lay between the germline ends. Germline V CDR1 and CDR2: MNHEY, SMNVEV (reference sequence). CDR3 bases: TGTGCCAGCAGTTATCTCCCCTACAATGAGCAGTTCTTC. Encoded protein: CASSYLPYNEQFF.

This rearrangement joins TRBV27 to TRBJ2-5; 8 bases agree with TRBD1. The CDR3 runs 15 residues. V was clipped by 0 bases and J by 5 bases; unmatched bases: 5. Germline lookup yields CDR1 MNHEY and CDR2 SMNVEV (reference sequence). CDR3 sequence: CASSLSQGAAETQYF. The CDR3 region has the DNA TGTGCCAGCAGTTTATCTCAGGGGGCGGCGGAGACCCAGTACTTC.

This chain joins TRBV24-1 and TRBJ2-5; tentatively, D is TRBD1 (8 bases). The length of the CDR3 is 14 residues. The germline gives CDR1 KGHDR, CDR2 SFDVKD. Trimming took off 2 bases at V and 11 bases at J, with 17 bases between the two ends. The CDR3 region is CATSDSDREGRQYF. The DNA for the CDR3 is TGTGCCACCAGTGATTCGGACAGGGAGGGACGGCAGTACTTC.

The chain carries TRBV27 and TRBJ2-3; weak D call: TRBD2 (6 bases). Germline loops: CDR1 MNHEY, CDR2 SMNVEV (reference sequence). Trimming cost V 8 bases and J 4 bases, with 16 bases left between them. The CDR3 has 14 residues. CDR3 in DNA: TGTGCCAGCGTTCCTATGGGGGGAGCAGATACGCAGTATTTT. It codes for CASVPMGGADTQYF.

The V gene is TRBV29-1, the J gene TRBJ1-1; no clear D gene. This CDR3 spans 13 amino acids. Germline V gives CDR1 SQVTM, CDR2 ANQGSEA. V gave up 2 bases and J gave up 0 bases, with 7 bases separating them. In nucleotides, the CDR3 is TGCAGCGTTGAACGGGGAATGAACACTGAAGCTTTCTTT. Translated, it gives CSVERGMNTEAFF.

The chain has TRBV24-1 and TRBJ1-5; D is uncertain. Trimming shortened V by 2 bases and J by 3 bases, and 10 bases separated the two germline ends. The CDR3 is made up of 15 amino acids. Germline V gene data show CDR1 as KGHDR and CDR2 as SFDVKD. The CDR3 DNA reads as TGTGCCACCAGTGATTCCAACAGCCTCAATCAGCCCCAGCATTTT. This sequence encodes CATSDSNSLNQPQHF.